The rows below give T cell receptor beta chains drawn from one sample of a study of response to subunit inactivated influenza vaccine. TCRdb fed the RT-PCR reads into MiXCR, producing one record per CDR3 protein. Of around 600,000 distinct CDR3 sequences in the sample, 11% are singletons; the top ten hold 8% to 13%. Separately, the same data were catalogued under a study of T cells expressing NK-cell markers.

Source: PBMCs from blood, taken on the day of vaccination. The receptors shown here come from a man in his forties or fifties who received an inactivated influenza vaccine. CDR3s include the opening cysteine and the closing phenylalanine or tryptophan. Fields, in order: J gene, V gene, D gene, CDR3 protein. D genes are given only for firm matches.

j_gene: TRBJ2-5; v_gene: TRBV6-1; d_gene: NA; CDR3aa: CASRPHRIQETQYF
j_gene: TRBJ2-5; v_gene: TRBV12-3/TRBV12-4; d_gene: NA; CDR3aa: CASSLMGAWETQYF
j_gene: TRBJ2-7; v_gene: TRBV12-3/TRBV12-4; d_gene: TRBD1; CDR3aa: CASSGQGNTQYF
j_gene: TRBJ2-1; v_gene: TRBV5-1; d_gene: TRBD2; CDR3aa: CASSFLAGADEQFF
j_gene: TRBJ2-5; v_gene: TRBV5-1; d_gene: NA; CDR3aa: CASSAGRSQETQYF
j_gene: TRBJ2-7; v_gene: TRBV6-2/TRBV6-3; d_gene: NA; CDR3aa: CASSYYSYEQYF
j_gene: TRBJ2-7; v_gene: TRBV20-1; d_gene: NA; CDR3aa: CSATNLYRVPLNYEQYF
j_gene: TRBJ2-7; v_gene: TRBV5-1; d_gene: NA; CDR3aa: CASSLGAVYSYEQYF
j_gene: TRBJ2-5; v_gene: TRBV20-1; d_gene: NA; CDR3aa: CTARGGPSGAQYF
j_gene: TRBJ1-1; v_gene: TRBV20-1; d_gene: NA; CDR3aa: CSAHFGGADTEAFF
j_gene: TRBJ2-7; v_gene: TRBV7-8; d_gene: NA; CDR3aa: CASSQSRAGITYEQYF
j_gene: TRBJ1-5; v_gene: TRBV5-1; d_gene: NA; CDR3aa: CASSAGPLSNQPQHF
j_gene: TRBJ2-7; v_gene: TRBV29-1; d_gene: NA; CDR3aa: CSVVLDSTYEQYF
j_gene: TRBJ2-2; v_gene: TRBV5-1; d_gene: TRBD1; CDR3aa: CASSLGQGSAGELFF
j_gene: TRBJ1-1; v_gene: TRBV12-3/TRBV12-4; d_gene: NA; CDR3aa: CASSLYSSTEAFF
j_gene: TRBJ2-1; v_gene: TRBV20-1; d_gene: TRBD2; CDR3aa: CSARDSSGGAAYNEQFF
j_gene: TRBJ1-2; v_gene: TRBV5-1; d_gene: NA; CDR3aa: CASSGEAGGYGYTF
j_gene: TRBJ1-4; v_gene: TRBV11-2; d_gene: NA; CDR3aa: CASSREIQTNEKLFF
j_gene: TRBJ2-3; v_gene: TRBV15; d_gene: TRBD2; CDR3aa: CATSTGLARASDTQYF
j_gene: TRBJ2-1; v_gene: TRBV7-2; d_gene: NA; CDR3aa: CASSLVRYNEQFF
j_gene: TRBJ2-3; v_gene: TRBV20-1; d_gene: NA; CDR3aa: CSARDLRLGVFGDTQYF
j_gene: TRBJ2-3; v_gene: TRBV6-5; d_gene: TRBD2; CDR3aa: CASSYRKYSGGAGTQYF
j_gene: TRBJ2-7; v_gene: TRBV5-6; d_gene: NA; CDR3aa: CASSLPTSYEQYF
j_gene: TRBJ2-7; v_gene: TRBV28; d_gene: TRBD1; CDR3aa: CASRQTGGYAEQYF
j_gene: TRBJ2-7; v_gene: TRBV9; d_gene: NA; CDR3aa: CASSVDPGSSYEQYF
j_gene: TRBJ2-1; v_gene: TRBV5-6; d_gene: TRBD2; CDR3aa: CASRLAGVNNEQFF
j_gene: TRBJ2-7; v_gene: TRBV24-1; d_gene: NA; CDR3aa: CATSDLGDEQYF
j_gene: TRBJ1-4; v_gene: TRBV5-1; d_gene: NA; CDR3aa: CASSYYAGTNEKLFF